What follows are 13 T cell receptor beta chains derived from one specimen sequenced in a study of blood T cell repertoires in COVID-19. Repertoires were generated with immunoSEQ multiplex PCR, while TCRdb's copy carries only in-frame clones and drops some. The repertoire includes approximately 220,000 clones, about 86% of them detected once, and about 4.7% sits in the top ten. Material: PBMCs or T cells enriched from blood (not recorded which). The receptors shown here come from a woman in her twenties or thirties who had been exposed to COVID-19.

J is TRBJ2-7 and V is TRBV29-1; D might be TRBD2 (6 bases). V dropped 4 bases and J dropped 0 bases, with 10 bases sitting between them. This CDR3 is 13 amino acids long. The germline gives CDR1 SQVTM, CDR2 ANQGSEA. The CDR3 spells CSVVGGSSYEQYF. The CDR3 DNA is TGCAGCGTTGTGGGGGGTAGCTCCTACGAGCAGTACTTC.

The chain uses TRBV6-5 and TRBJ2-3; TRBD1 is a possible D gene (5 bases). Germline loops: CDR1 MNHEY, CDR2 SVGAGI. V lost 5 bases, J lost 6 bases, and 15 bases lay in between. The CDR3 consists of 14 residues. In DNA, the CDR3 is TGTGCCAGCAGTCCCGACAGTACTGGGGATACGCAGTATTTT. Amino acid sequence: CASSPDSTGDTQYF.

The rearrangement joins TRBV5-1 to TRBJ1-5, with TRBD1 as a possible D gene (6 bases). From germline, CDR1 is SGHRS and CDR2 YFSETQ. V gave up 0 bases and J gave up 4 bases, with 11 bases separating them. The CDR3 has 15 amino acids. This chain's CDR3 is CASSLAGTLNQPQHF. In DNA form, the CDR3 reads TGCGCCAGCAGCTTGGCCGGGACACTGAATCAGCCCCAGCATTTT.

CDR3 DNA: TGTGCCAGCAGTGACCGGGACAGGCGGGACTATGGCTACACCTTC. Its protein product is CASSDRDRRDYGYTF. The chain has TRBV6-1 and TRBJ1-2, with TRBD1 matching over 8 bases. The CDR3 length is 15 residues. The V segment lost 3 bases and the J segment 3 bases; nucleotides outside the gene matches: 6. Germline loops: CDR1 MNHNS, CDR2 SASEGT.

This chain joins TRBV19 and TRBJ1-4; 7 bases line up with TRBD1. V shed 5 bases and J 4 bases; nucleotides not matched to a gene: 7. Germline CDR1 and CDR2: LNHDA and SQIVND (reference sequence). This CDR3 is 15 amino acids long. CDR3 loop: CASSATGADNEKLFF. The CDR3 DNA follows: TGTGCCAGTAGTGCTACAGGGGCCGATAATGAAAAACTGTTTTTT.

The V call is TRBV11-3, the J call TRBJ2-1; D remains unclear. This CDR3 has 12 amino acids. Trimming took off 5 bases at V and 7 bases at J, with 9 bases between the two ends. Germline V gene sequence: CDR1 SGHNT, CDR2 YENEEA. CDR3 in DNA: TGTGCCAGCAGCCCCTTCGGGAATGAGCAGTTCTTC. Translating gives CASSPFGNEQFF.

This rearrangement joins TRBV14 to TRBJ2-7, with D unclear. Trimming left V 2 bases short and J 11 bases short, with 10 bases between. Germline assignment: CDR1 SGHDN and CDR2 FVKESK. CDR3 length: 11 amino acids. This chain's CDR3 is CASSQSFDKYF. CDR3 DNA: TGTGCCAGCAGCCAAAGCTTCGACAAGTACTTC.

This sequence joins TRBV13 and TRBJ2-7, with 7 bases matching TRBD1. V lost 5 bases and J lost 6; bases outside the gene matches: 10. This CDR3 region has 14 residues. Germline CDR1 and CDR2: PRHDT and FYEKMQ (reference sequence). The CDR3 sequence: CASSPWTGTIEQYF. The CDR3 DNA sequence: TGTGCCAGCAGCCCCTGGACAGGCACCATCGAGCAGTACTTC.

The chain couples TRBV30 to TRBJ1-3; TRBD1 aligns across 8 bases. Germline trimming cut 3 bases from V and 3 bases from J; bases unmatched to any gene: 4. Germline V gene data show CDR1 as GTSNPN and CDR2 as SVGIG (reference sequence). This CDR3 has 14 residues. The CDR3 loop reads CAWRQGASGNTIYF. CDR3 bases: TGTGCCTGGAGGCAGGGGGCGAGTGGAAACACCATATATTTT. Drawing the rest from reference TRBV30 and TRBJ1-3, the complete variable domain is SQTIHQWPATLVQPVGSPLSLECTVEGTSNPNLYWYRQAAGRGLQLLFYSVGIGQISSEVPQNLSASRPQDRQFILSSKKLLLSDSGFYLCAWRQGASGNTIYFGEGSWLTVV.

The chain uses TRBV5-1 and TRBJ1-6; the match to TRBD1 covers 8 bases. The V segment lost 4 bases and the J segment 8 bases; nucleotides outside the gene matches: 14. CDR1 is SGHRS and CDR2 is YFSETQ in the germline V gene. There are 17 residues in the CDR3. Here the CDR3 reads CASSLRQGPPFDSPLHF. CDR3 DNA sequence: TGCGCCAGCAGCCTACGACAGGGGCCACCCTTTGATTCACCCCTCCACTTT.

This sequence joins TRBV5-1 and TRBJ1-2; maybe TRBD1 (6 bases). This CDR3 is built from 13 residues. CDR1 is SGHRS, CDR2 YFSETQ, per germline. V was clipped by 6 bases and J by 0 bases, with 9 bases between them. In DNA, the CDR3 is TGCGCCAGCATGGACAGTTCTAACTATGGCTACACCTTC. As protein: CASMDSSNYGYTF.

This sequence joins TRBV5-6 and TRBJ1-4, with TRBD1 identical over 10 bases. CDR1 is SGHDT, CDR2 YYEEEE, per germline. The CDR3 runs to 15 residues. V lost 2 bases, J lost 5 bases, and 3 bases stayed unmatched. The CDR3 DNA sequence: TGTGCCAGCAGCTTCAGGACAGGGGGAAATGAAAAACTGTTTTTT. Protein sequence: CASSFRTGGNEKLFF.

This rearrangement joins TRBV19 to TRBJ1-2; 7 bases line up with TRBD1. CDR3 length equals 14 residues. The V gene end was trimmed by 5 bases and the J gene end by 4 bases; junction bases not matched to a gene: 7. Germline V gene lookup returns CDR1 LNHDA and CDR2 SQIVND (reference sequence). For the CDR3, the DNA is TGTGCCAGTAGTCCAACCAGACAGGGCTATGGCTACACCTTC. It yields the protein CASSPTRQGYGYTF.